The source of this TCR beta chain is a study of blood T cell repertoires in COVID-19. Looking at the study overall: Donors in the United States, Italy and Spain gave samples during acute or convalescent COVID-19. PBMCs, B-cell-depleted T cells, or T cells provided the cDNA or gDNA that made up the material.

Germline values: CDR1 SGHTA, CDR2 FQGTGA. The CDR3 runs to 14 residues. V was clipped by 6 bases and J by 2 bases, with 10 bases between them. As originally analysed: It was from reference gene primer amplification that nucleated cell counts were estimated. This table comes from immunoSEQ multiplex PCR, and its TCRdb copy is limited to in-frame clones, with some not included. The V and J calls and clone size were taken over from that table, and D and trimming were inferred from the DNA. The sample gives approximately 28,000 clones, about 92% of which show up once; around 0.83% is in the top ten. Seattle enrolled patients during active infection and tracked them longitudinally.

Input material: peripheral blood. The clonotype was recovered from a woman in her seventies with COVID-19, enrolled during active disease. The rearrangement joins TRBV7-3 to TRBJ2-2; D is possibly TRBD2 (5 bases). In DNA, the CDR3 is TGTGCCAGCAGGATCGAGGGCAACACCGGGGAGCTGTTTTTT. Translated, it gives CASRIEGNTGELFF. Filled out from reference TRBV7-3 and TRBJ2-2, the complete variable domain reads GAGVSQTPSNKVTEKGKYVELRCDPISGHTALYWYRQSLGQGPEFLIYFQGTGAADDSGLPNDRFFAVRPEGSVSTLKIQRTERGDSAVYLCASRIEGNTGELFFGEGSRLTVL.